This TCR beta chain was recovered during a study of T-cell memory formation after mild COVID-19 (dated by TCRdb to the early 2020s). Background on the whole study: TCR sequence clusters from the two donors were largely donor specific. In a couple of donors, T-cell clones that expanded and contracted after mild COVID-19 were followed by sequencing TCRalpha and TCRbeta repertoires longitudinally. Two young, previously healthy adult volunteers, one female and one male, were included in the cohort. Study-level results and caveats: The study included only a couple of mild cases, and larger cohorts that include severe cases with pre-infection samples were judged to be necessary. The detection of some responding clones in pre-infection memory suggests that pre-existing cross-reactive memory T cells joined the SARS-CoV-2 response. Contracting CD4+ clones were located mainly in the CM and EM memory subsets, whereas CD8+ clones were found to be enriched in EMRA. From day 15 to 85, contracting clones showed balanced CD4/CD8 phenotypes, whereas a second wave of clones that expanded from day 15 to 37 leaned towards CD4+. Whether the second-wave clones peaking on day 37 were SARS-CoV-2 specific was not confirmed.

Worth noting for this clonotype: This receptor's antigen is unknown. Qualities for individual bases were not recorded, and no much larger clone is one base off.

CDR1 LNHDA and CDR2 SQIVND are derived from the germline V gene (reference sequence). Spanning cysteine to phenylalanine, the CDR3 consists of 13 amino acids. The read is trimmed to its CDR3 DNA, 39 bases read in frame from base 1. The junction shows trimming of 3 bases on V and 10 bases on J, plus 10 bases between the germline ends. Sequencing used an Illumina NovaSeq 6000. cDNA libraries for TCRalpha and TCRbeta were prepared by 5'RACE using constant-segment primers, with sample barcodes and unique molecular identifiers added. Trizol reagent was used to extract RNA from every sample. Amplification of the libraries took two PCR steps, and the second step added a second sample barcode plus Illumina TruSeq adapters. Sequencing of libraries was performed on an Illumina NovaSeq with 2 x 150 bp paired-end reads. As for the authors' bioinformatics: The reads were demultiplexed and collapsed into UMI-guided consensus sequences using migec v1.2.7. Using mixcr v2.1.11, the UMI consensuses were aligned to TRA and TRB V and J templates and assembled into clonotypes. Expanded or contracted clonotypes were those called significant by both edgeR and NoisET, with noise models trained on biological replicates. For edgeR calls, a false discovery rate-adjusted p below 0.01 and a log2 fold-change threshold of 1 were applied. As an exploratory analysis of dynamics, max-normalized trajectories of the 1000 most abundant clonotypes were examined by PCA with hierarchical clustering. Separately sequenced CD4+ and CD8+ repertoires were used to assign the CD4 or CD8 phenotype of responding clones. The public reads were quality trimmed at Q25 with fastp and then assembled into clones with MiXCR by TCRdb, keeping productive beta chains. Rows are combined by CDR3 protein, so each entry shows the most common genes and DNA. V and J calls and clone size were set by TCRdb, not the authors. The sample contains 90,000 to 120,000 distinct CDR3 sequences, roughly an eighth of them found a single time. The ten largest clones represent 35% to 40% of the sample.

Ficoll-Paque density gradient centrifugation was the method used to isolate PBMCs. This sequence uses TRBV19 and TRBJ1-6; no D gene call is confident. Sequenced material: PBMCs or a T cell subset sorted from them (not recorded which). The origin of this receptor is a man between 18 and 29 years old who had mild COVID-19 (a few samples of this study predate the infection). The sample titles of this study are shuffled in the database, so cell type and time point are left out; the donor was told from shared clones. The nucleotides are TGTGCCAGTAGTATGGGCCCGCGGTCACCCCTCCACTTT. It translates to CASSMGPRSPLHF.